This T cell receptor (beta chain) appears in the sequencing data of a study of blood T cells in healthy people across ages. General study points: Long-lived donors carried more naive CD4+ cells and greater diversity than aged donors.

As regards this clonotype: The target antigen is unknown.

Healthy individuals of Caucasian origin from Russia, aged about 6 to 100, served as donors. CDR1 is LGHNA and CDR2 is YSLEER in the germline V gene. Trimming cost V 5 bases and J 6 bases; bases outside gene matches: 5. The CDR3 is made up of 13 amino acids. PCR was performed a second time for roughly 7 to 11 cycles using a sample-barcoded 5' primer and a J-beta primer mix. With 12 random nucleotides, a template-switch adaptor tagged each individual cDNA molecule. TCRdb fed the 5' RACE reads into MiXCR, producing one record per CDR3 protein. The sample holds fewer than 900,000 distinct CDR3 sequences, approximately 43% seen once.

The receptor's source is a woman in her sixties in good health. The chain links TRBV4-3 to TRBJ2-3; 7 positions agree with TRBD1. The sequencing sample was made of blood. The CDR3 sequence is CASSYTRGDTQYF. The CDR3 nucleotides are TGCGCCAGCAGCTATACCAGGGGGGATACGCAGTATTTT.